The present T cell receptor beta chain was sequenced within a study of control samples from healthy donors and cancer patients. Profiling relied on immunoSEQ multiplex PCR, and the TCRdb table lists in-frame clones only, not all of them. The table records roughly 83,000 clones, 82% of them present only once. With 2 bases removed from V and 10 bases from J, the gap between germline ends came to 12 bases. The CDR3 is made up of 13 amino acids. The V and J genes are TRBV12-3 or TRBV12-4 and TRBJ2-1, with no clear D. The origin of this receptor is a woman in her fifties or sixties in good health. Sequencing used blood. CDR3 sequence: CASSLTHPGEQFF. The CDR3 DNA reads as TGTGCCAGCAGTTTAACCCACCCCGGGGAGCAGTTCTTC.